The source of this T cell receptor beta chain is a study of blood T cell repertoires in COVID-19 (TCRdb year 2020). About the investigation overall: Samples covering the acute and convalescent phases of COVID-19 were provided by collaborators in the United States, Italy and Spain. The material from the prospective study consisted of cDNA or gDNA derived from T cells, B-cell-depleted T cells, or PBMCs. The repertoires were made available in a free public database intended to serve as a resource for research on the immune response to SARS-CoV-2. Where HLA class I and class II types were available, the types were taken from metadata supplied by the sample provider, not from assay-based typing. Deeply sampled blood TCRbeta repertoires from subjects exposed to, actively infected with, or recovered from COVID-19 were included in the dataset. Sample metadata almost always included a de-identified subject ID, COVID-19 status, age in years and sex. Samples were obtained from the ongoing ImmuneRACE study (first 160 participants) and from approximately 1,200 subjects provided by 6 global collaborators. Broad study findings and their caveats: How much clinical and demographic metadata was included differed by source and by participant, and the metadata was provided uncurated.

From V the trimming removes 1 base and from J it removes 8 bases, while the gene matches leave 6 bases of the junction unaccounted for. Taken from the germline V gene, the CDR1 and CDR2 loops are SGHAT and FQNNGV. The CDR3 contains 15 residues, cysteine and phenylalanine counted. Kept here is only the CDR3 DNA, which spans 45 bases and is read in frame from base 1. Each collaborating institution followed its own protocols to collect whole blood in K2EDTA tubes. For TCRbeta analysis, collaborators shipped samples as frozen whole blood, isolated PBMCs, or DNA extracted from either of those sample types. The immunoSEQ Assay, a bias-controlled multiplex PCR, was used to amplify TCRbeta CDR3 regions from genomic DNA. The paper's processing steps were these. Within the assay, amplification of reference gene primers was used to estimate how many nucleated cells each sample contained. To quantify the absolute abundance of each unique TCRbeta CDR3 rearrangement, sequence reads were collapsed and filtered. For each sample, productive Simpson clonality was calculated as the square root of Simpson's diversity index across productive rearrangements. Drawn from immuneACCESS, this table holds only the in-frame rearrangements with V and J called that TCRdb kept. Clones are partly lost; checked studies trace under half to an unresolved V gene and leave the rest unexplained. The D gene and trimming were derived from the DNA, and the V and J assignments and clone size from that table. The sample includes some 260,000 clones, with 70% to 90% observed a single time. About 0.74% of the sample is in the top ten clones.

Notes on this clone: This clone's antigen is unknown. No base qualities exist here, and no much larger clone lies one base off it.

Sequenced: peripheral blood. The V and J genes are TRBV11-2 and TRBJ2-1, with 9 central nucleotides matching TRBD2. This TCR was recovered from a woman aged 25 to 39 with acute or convalescent COVID-19. Here is the DNA: TGTGCCAGCAGCTTAGTTCGCGGGAGGGACTATGAGCAGTTCTTC. The encoded protein is CASSLVRGRDYEQFF.